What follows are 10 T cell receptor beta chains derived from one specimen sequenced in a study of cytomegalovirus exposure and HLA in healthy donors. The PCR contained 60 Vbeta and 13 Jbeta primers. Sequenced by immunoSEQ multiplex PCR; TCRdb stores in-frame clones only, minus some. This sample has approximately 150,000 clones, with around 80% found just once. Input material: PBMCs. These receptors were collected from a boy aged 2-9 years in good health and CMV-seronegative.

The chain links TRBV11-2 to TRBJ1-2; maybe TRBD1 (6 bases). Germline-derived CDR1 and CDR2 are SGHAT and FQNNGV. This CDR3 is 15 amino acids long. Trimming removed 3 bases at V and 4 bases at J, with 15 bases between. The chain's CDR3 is CASSLGATAGYGYTF. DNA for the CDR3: TGTGCCAGCAGCTTGGGGGCCACCGCGGGCTATGGCTACACCTTC.

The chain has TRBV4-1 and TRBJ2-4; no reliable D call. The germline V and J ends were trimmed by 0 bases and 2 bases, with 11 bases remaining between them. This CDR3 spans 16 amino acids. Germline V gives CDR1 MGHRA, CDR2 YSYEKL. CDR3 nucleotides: TGCGCCAGCAGCCAAGATGGCGGTTTTCCCAAAAACATTCAGTACTTC. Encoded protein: CASSQDGGFPKNIQYF.

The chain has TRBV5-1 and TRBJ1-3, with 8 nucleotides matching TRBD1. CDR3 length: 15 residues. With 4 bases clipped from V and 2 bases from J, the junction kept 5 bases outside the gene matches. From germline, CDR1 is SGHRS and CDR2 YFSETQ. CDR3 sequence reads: CASSPRGQAGNTIYF. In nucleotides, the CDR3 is TGCGCCAGCAGCCCAAGGGGACAGGCTGGAAACACCATATATTTT.

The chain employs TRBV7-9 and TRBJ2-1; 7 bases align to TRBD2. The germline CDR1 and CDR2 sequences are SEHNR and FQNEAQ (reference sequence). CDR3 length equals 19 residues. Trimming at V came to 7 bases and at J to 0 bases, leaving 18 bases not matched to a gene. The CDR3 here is CASIQAGLALLSSYNEQFF. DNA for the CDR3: TGTGCCAGCATCCAAGCGGGGCTAGCCCTACTTAGCTCCTACAATGAGCAGTTCTTC.

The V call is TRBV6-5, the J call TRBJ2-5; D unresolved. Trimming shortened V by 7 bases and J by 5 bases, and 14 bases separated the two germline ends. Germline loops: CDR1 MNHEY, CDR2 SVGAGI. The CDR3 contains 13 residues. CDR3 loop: CASTTVGSETQYF. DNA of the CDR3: TGTGCCAGCACCACGGTGGGCTCTGAGACCCAGTACTTC.

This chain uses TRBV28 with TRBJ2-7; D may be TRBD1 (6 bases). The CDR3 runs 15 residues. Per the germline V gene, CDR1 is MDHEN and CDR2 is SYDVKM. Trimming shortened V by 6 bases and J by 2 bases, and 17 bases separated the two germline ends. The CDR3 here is CASRPPGTPTYEQYF. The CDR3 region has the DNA TGTGCCAGCAGACCGCCCGGGACACCAACCTACGAGCAGTACTTC.

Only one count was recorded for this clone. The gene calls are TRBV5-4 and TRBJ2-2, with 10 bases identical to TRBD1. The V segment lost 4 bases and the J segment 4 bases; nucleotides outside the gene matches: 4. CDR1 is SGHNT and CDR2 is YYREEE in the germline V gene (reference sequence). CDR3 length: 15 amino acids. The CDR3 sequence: CASSRRTGGTGELFF. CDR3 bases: TGTGCCAGCAGCCGTAGGACAGGGGGCACCGGGGAGCTGTTTTTT.

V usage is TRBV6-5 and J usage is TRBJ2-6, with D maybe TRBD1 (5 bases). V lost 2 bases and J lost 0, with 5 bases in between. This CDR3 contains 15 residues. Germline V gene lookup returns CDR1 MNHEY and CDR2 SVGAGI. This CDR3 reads CASSYRGSGANVLTF. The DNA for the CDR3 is TGTGCCAGCAGTTACAGGGGCTCTGGGGCCAACGTCCTGACTTTC.

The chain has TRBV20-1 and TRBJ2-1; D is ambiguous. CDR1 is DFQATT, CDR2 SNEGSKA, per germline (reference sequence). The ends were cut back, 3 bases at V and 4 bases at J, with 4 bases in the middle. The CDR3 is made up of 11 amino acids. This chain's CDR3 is CSASPYNEQFF. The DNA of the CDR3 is TGCAGTGCTAGCCCTTACAATGAGCAGTTCTTC.

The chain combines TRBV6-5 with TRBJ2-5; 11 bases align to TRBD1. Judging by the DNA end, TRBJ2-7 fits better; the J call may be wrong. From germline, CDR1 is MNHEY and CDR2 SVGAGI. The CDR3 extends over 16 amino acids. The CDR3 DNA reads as TGTGCCAGCAGTTATGACTCCGGGACAGGGGGTTACGAGCAGTACTTC. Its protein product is CASSYDSGTGGYEQYF.